The entry below describes one TCR beta chain. This record belongs to a study of blood T cell repertoires in COVID-19. Study-wide context: Sample material is recorded as cDNA or gDNA derived from T cells, B-cell-depleted T cells, or PBMCs.

This CDR3 has 14 amino acids. Germline CDR1 SGHNT, CDR2 YYREEE (reference sequence). With 2 bases removed from V and 4 bases from J, the gap between germline ends came to 10 bases. Authors' analysis steps: Researchers report that nucleated cell counts were estimated from reference gene primer amplification. The data were produced by immunoSEQ multiplex PCR, yet TCRdb's version contains in-frame clones alone and is incomplete. V, J and clone size reflect that table, while D and trimming were determined from the DNA. The sample consists of some 95,000 clones, about 86% of them appearing once. The clonotype was recovered from an elderly man with active or convalescent COVID-19. Sequencing was performed on peripheral blood. V usage is TRBV5-4 and J usage is TRBJ2-1, with D possibly being TRBD2 (5 bases). The CDR3 region is CASSLEGGYNEQFF. DNA of the CDR3: TGTGCCAGCAGCTTAGAGGGCGGGTACAATGAGCAGTTCTTC.